This TCR beta chain derives from a study of blood T cell repertoires in COVID-19. As for the study in general: Italy, Spain and the United States were the sources of the convalescent and acute COVID-19 samples. T cells, B-cell-depleted T cells, or PBMCs supplied cDNA or gDNA.

The V gene's germline CDR1 is SNHLY and CDR2 FYNNEI. Unmatched junction bases numbered 4, after V lost 7 bases and J lost 0 bases. This CDR3 is 15 amino acids long. Assay used: immunoSEQ multiplex PCR; TCRdb lists only in-frame clones, some missing. Of roughly 100,000 clones listed, roughly 91% are singletons. This sequence was found in a human donor in a cohort sampled during active COVID-19. This rearrangement joins TRBV2 to TRBJ2-1, with 9 bases that match TRBD1. Sequenced: peripheral blood. CDR3 coding DNA: TGTGCCAGCACGCGGGGACAGGGCTCCTACAATGAGCAGTTCTTC. Protein: CASTRGQGSYNEQFF. Variable domain in full (rest from reference TRBV2 and TRBJ2-1): EPEVTQTPSHQVTQMGQEVILRCVPISNHLYFYWYRQILGQKVEFLVSFYNNEISEKSEIFDDQFSVERPDGSNFTLKIRSTKLEDSAMYFCASTRGQGSYNEQFFGPGTRLTVL.